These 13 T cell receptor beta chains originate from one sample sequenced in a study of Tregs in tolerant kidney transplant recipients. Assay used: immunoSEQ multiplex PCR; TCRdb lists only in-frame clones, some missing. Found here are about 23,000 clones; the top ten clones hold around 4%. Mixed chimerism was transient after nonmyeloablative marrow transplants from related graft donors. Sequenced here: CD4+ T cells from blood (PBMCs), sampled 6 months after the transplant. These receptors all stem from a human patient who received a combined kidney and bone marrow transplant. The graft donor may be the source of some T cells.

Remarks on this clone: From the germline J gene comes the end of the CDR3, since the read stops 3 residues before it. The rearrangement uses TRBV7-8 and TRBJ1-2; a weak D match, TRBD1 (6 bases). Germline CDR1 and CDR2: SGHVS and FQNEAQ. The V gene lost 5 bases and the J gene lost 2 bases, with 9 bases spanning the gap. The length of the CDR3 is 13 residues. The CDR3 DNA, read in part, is TGTGCCAGCAGCCCTGGACAGAACTATGGC. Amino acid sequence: CASSPGQNYG. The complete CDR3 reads CASSPGQNYGYTF.

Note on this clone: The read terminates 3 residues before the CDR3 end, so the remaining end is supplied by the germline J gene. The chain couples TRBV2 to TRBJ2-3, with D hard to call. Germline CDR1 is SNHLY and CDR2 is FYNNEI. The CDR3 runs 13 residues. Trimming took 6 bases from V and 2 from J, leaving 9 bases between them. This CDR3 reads CASRETHTDTQYF. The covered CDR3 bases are TGTGCCAGCAGAGAAACACACACAGATACG.

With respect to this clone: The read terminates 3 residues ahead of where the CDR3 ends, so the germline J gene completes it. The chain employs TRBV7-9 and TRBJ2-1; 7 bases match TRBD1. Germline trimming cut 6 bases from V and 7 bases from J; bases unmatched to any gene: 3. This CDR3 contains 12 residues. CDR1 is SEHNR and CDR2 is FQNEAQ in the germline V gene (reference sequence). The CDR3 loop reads CASRSRGNEQFF. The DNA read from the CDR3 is TGTGCCAGCAGGTCCAGGGGGAATGAG.

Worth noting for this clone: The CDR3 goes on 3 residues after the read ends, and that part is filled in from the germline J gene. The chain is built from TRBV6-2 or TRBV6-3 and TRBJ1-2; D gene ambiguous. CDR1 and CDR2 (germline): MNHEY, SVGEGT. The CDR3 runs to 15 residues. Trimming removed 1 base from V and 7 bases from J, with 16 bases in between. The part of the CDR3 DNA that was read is TGTGCCAGCAGTTACTTCGGCCAATTAGAGGGTGGC. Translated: CASSYFGQLEGG. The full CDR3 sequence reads CASSYFGQLEGGYTF.

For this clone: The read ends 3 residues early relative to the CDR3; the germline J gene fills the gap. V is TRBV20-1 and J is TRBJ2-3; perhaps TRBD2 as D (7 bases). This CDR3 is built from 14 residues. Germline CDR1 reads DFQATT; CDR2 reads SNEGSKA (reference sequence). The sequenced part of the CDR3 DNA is TGCAGTGCTAGAGTGGCGGGGGCCCCCGGTGCG. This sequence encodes CSARVAGAPGA. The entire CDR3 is CSARVAGAPGAQYF.

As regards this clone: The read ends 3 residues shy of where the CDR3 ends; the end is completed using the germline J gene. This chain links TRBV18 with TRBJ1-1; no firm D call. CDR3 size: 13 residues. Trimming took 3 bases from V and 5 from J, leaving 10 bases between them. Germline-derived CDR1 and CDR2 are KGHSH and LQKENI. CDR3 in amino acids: CASSPLSGTEAFF. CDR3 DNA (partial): TGTGCCAGCTCACCGTTATCGGGGACTGAA. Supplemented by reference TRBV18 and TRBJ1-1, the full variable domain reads NAGVMQNPRHLVRRRGQEARLRCSPMKGHSHVYWYRQLPEEGLKFMVYLQKENIIDESGMPKERFSAEFPKEGPSILRIQQVVRGDSAAYFCASSPLSGTEAFFGQGTRLTVV.

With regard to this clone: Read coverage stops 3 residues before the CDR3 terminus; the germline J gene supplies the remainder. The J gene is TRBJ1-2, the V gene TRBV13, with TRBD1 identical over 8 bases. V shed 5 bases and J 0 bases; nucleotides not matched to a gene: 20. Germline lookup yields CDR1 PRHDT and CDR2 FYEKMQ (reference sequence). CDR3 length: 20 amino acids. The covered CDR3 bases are TGTGCCAGCAGCCGAGGCGGACAGGGACTCGTCAAGTTAGCTAACTATGGC. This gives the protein CASSRGGQGLVKLANYG. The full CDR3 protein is CASSRGGQGLVKLANYGYTF.

The part of the CDR3 DNA that was read is TGTGCCAGCAACCAGGTTTACGAG. Translating gives CASNQVYE. In full, the CDR3 is CASNQVYEQYF. The genes are TRBV2 and TRBJ2-7; D unresolved. Read coverage stops 3 residues before the CDR3 terminus; the germline J gene supplies the remainder. The germline V gene encodes CDR1 SNHLY and CDR2 FYNNEI. With 7 bases removed from V and 4 bases from J, the gap between germline ends came to 8 bases. The CDR3 is 11 residues long.

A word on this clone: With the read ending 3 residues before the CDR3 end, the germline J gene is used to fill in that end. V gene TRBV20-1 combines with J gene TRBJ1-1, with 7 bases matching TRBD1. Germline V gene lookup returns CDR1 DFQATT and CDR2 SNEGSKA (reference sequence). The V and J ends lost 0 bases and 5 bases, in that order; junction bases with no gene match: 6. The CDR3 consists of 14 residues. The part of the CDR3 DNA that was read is TGCAGTGCTAGAGATATACAGGGGAGAACTGAA. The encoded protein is CSARDIQGRTE. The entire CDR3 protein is CSARDIQGRTEAFF.

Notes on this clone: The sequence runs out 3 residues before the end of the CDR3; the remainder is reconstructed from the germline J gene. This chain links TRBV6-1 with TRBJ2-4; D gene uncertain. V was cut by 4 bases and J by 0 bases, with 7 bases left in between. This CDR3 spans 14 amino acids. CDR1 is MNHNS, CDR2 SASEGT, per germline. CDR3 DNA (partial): TGTGCCAGCAGTGTAGGGTTAGCCAAAAACATT. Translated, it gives CASSVGLAKNI. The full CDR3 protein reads CASSVGLAKNIQYF.

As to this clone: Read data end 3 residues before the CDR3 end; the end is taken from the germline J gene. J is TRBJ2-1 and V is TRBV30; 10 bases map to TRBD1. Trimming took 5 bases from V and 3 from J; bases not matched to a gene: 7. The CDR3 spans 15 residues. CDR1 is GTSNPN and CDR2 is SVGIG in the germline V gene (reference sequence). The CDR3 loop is CAWSLGQGIYNEQFF. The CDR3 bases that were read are TGTGCCTGGTCATTGGGACAGGGGATCTACAATGAG.

The CDR3 sequence is CASSAVAGGSTDTQYF. Incomplete CDR3 DNA: TGTGCCAGCAGTGCCGTAGCGGGGGGGAGCACAGATACG. The V and J genes are TRBV6-1 and TRBJ2-3, with 11 bases that match TRBD2. The CDR3 goes on 3 residues after the read ends, and that part is filled in from the germline J gene. Germline lookup yields CDR1 MNHNS and CDR2 SASEGT. After removal of 4 bases from V and 0 bases from J, the junction contained 3 bases not matched to a gene. CDR3 length equals 16 residues.

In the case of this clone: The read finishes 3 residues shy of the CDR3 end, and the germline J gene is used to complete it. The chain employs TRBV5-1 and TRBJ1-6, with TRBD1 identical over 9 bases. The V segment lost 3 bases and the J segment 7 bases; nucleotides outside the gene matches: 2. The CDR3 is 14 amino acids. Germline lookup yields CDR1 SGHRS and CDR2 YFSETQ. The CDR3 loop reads CASSWTGENSPLHF. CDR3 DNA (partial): TGCGCCAGCAGCTGGACAGGGGAAAATTCACCC.